This T cell receptor (beta chain) was documented in a study of cytomegalovirus exposure and HLA in healthy donors. Across the study: A later analysis reported the roughly 120 validation repertoires used the same platform as the roughly 700 first-cohort repertoires.

The donors were part of the roughly 130-subject validation cohort, which stood apart from the 666-subject first cohort. As for this clone: Its antigen is not identified.

Overall study results and limits: The tendency of first-cohort TCR clusters to co-occur in the 100 to 150 validation repertoires emerged from a later analysis. The study labeled around 160 TCR beta chains cytomegalovirus-associated.

TCRdb's copy holds only in-frame clones and misses some; the assay was immunoSEQ multiplex PCR. The sample lists under 70,000 clones; about 89% were seen once. CDR1 MNHEY and CDR2 SMNVEV come from the germline V gene (reference sequence). V lost 6 bases and J 2 bases, leaving 15 bases between the germline ends. This CDR3 has 15 amino acids. Sequencing used PBMCs. The genes are TRBV27 and TRBJ2-3; possibly TRBD1 for D (5 bases). The TCR comes from a woman aged 18-29 years in good health and CMV-seronegative. CDR3 in amino acids: CASSQRTSYTDTQYF. As DNA, the CDR3 is TGTGCCAGCAGCCAAAGGACATCCTACACAGATACGCAGTATTTT.